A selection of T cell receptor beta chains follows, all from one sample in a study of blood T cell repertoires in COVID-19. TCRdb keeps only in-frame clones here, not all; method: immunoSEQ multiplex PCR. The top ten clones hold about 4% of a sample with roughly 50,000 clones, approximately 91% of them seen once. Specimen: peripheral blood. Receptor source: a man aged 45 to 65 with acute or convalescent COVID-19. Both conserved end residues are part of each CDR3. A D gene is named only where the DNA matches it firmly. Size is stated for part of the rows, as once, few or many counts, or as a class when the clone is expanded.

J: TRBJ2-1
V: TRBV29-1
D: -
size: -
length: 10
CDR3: CSGGRGEQFF
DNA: TGCAGCGGGGGTAGGGGTGAGCAGTTCTTC

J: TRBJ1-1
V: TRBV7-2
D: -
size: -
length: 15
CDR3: CASSPRRRGNTEAFF
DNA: TGTGCCAGCAGCCCACGCCGGAGGGGGAACACTGAAGCTTTCTTT

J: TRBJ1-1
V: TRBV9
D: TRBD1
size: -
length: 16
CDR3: CASSPDYRGMNTEAFF
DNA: TGTGCCAGCAGCCCAGACTACAGGGGAATGAACACTGAAGCTTTCTTT

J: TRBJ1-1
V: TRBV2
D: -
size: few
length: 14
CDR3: CASRTLLGGTEAFF
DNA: TGTGCCAGCAGGACCCTCTTGGGAGGGACTGAAGCTTTCTTT

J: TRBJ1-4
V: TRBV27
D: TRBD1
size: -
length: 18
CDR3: CASTSFLATGQPNEKLFF
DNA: TGTGCCAGCACCTCCTTTTTGGCAACGGGACAGCCGAATGAAAAACTGTTTTTT

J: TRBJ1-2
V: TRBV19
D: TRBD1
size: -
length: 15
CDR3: CASSYDRAGAYGYTF
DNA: TGTGCCAGTAGTTATGACAGGGCTGGGGCCTATGGCTACACCTTC

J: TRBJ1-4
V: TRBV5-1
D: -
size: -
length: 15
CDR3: CASSPGSGVNEKLFF
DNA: TGCGCCAGCAGCCCAGGGTCGGGAGTTAATGAAAAACTGTTTTTT

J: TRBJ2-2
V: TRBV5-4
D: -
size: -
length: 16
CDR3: CASSSVTGVITGELFF
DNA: TGTGCCAGCAGCTCGGTGACAGGAGTAATCACCGGGGAGCTGTTTTTT

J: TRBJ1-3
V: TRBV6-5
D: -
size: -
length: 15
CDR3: CASRPGEGFGNTIYF
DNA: TGTGCCAGCAGACCGGGGGAGGGGTTTGGAAACACCATATATTTT

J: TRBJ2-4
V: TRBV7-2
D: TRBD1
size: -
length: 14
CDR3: CASSQQGAQNIQYF
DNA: TGTGCCAGCAGCCAACAGGGGGCGCAGAACATTCAGTACTTC

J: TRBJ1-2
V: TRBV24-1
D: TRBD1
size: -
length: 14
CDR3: CATSSPGGNYGYTF
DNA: TGTGCCACCAGTTCCCCAGGGGGCAACTATGGCTACACCTTC

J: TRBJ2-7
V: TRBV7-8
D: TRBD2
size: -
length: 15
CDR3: CASSSPGTSAYEQYF
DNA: TGTGCCAGCAGCTCCCCCGGGACTAGCGCCTACGAGCAGTACTTC

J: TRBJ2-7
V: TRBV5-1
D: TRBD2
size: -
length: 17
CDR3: CASSLAVAGGPSYEQYF
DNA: TGCGCCAGCAGCTTGGCCGTAGCGGGAGGGCCCTCCTACGAGCAGTACTTC

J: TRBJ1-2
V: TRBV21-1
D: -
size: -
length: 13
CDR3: CASSKAPGYGYTF
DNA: TGTGCCAGCAGCAAAGCCCCGGGCTATGGCTACACCTTC

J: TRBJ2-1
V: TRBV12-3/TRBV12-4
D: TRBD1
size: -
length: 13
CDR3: CASRRQGNNEQFF
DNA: TGTGCCAGCAGGCGACAGGGGAACAATGAGCAGTTCTTC

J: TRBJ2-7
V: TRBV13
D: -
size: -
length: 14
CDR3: CASSFGPGSYEQYF
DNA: -

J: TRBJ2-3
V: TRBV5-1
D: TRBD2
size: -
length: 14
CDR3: CASSLGTTTDTQYF
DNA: TGCGCCAGCAGCCTCGGGACTACCACAGATACGCAGTATTTT

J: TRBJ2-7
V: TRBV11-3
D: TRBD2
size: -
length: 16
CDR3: CASSPGLAGVPYEQYF
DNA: TGTGCCAGCAGCCCCGGACTAGCGGGAGTCCCCTACGAGCAGTACTTC

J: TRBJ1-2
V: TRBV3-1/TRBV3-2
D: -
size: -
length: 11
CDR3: CASSYRDGYTF
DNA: TGTGCCAGCAGCTACAGGGATGGCTACACCTTC

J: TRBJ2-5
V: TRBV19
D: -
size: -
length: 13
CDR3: CASSNQYEETQYF
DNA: TGTGCCAGTAGTAATCAGTACGAAGAGACCCAGTACTTC

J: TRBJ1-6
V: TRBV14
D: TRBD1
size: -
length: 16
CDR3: CASSHRGQGRNSPLHF
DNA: TGTGCCAGCAGCCACCGGGGACAGGGCAGGAATTCACCCCTCCACTTT

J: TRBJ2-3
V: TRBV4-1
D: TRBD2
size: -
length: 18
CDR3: CASSHELGLAGETDTQYF
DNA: TGCGCCAGCAGCCACGAACTAGGACTAGCGGGAGAGACAGATACGCAGTATTTT

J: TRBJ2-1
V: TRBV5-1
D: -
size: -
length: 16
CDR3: CASSPTPSFSYNEQFF
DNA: TGCGCCAGCAGCCCAACTCCTAGCTTTTCCTACAATGAGCAGTTCTTC

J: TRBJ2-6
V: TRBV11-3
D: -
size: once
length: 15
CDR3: CASTPTGTGANVLTF
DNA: TGTGCCAGCACCCCCACAGGGACAGGGGCCAACGTCCTGACTTTC

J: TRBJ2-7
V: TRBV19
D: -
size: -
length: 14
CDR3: CASSSTGTSYEQYF
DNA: TGTGCCAGTAGTTCCACCGGGACTTCCTACGAGCAGTACTTC

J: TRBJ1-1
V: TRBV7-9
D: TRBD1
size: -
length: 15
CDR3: CASSLMGQGDREAFF
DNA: TGTGCCAGCAGCTTAATGGGACAGGGTGATCGGGAAGCTTTCTTT

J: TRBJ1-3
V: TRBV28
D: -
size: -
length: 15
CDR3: CASISRVSSGNTIYF
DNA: TGTGCCAGCATTTCCCGGGTGAGCTCTGGAAACACCATATATTTT

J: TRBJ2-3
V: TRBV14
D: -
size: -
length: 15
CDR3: CASSQAFTSTDTQYF
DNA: TGTGCCAGCAGCCAAGCGTTCACTAGCACAGATACGCAGTATTTT

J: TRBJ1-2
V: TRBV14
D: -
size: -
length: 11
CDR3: CASSQRVGYTF
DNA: TGTGCCAGCAGCCAACGCGTCGGCTACACCTTC

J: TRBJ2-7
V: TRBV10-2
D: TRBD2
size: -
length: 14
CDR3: CASSEGRVTWEQYF
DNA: TGCGCCAGCAGTGAGGGGAGGGTGACCTGGGAGCAGTACTTC

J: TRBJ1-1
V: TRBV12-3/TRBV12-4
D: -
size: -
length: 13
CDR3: CASRLAENTEAFF
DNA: TGTGCCAGCAGACTCGCGGAGAACACTGAAGCTTTCTTT

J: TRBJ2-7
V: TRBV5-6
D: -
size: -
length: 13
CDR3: CATRESGRLEQYF
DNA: TGTGCCACCAGGGAAAGCGGACGCCTGGAGCAGTACTTC

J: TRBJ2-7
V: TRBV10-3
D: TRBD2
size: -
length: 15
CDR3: CAIKGGGRADYEQYF
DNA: TGTGCCATCAAGGGAGGCGGGAGGGCCGATTACGAGCAGTACTTC